This TCR beta chain was obtained from a study of patients and donors after allogeneic stem cell transplantation. The CDR3 is 13 residues long. Between the trimmed V and J ends, which lost 0 bases and 4 bases, there was a span of 9 bases. Germline V gene sequence: CDR1 DFQATT, CDR2 SNEGSKA (reference sequence). MiXCR, run by TCRdb on the RT-PCR reads, gives a single entry per CDR3 protein. The sample has 900,000 to 1,000,000 distinct CDR3 sequences; approximately 18% are singletons. The receptor was isolated from a human donor who was either an allogeneic HSCT recipient or a stem cell or donor lymphocyte infusion donor (not recorded which). It is not recorded whose cells these are; they may come from a transplant donor. This chain joins TRBV20-1 and TRBJ2-5; tentative D call: TRBD2 (5 bases). The sequenced sample was blood, either unsorted or a sorted T cell fraction (not recorded which). The CDR3 DNA sequence: TGCAGTGCTAGAGATTGGAGGAGAGAGACCCAGTACTTC. Protein product: CSARDWRRETQYF.